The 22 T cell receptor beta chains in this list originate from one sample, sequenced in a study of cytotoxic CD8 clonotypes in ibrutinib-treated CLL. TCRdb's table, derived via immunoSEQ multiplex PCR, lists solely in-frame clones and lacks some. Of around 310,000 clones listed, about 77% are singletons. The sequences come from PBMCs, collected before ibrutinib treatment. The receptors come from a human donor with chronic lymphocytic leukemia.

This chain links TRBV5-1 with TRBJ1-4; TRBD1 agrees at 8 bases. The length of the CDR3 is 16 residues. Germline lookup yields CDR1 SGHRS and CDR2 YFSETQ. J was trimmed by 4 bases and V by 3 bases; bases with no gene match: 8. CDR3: CASSSLKQGGNEKLFF. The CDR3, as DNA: TGCGCCAGCAGCTCCCTAAAACAGGGGGGTAATGAAAAACTGTTTTTT.

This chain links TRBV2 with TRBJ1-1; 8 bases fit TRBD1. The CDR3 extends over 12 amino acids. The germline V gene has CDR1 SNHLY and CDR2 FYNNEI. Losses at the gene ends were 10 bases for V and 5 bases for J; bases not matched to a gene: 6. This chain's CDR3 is CAITGGGTEAFF. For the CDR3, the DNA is TGTGCCATTACAGGGGGGGGTACTGAAGCTTTCTTT.

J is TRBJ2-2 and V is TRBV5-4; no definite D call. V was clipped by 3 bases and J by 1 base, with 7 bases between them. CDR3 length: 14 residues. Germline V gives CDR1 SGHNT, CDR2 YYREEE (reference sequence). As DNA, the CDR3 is TGTGCCAGCAGCTCATCCAGGAACACCGGGGAGCTGTTTTTT. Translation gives CASSSSRNTGELFF.

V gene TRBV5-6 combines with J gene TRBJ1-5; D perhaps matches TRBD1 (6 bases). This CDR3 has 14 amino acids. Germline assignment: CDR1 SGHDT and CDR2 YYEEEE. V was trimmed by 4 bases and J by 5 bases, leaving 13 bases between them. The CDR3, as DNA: TGTGCCAGCAGCGCAGGACAGTGGGATCAGCCCCAGCATTTT. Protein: CASSAGQWDQPQHF.

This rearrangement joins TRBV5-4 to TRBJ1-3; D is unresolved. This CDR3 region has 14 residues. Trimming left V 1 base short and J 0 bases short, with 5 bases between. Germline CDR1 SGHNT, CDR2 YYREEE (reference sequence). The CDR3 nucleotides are TGTGCCAGCAGCTTGCAAGTCTCTGGAAACACCATATATTTT. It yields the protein CASSLQVSGNTIYF.

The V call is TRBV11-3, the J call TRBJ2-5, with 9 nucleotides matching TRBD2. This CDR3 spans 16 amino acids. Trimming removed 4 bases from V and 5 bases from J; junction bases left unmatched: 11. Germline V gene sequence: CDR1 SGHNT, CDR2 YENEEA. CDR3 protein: CASSWSAGGPGETQYF. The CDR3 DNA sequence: TGTGCCAGCAGCTGGTCTGCGGGAGGGCCGGGGGAGACCCAGTACTTC.

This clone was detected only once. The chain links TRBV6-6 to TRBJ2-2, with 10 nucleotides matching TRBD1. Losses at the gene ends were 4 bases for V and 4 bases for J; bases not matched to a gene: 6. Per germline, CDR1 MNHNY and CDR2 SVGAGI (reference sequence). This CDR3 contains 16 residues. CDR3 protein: CASSSSGQGITGELFF. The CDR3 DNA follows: TGTGCCAGCAGTTCGTCGGGACAGGGGATCACCGGGGAGCTGTTTTTT.

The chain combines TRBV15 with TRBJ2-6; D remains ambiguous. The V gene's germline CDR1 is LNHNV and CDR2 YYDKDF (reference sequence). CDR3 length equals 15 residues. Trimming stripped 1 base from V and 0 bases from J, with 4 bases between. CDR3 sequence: CATSRGSSGANVLTF. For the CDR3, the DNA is TGTGCCACCAGCAGAGGAAGCTCTGGGGCCAACGTCCTGACTTTC.

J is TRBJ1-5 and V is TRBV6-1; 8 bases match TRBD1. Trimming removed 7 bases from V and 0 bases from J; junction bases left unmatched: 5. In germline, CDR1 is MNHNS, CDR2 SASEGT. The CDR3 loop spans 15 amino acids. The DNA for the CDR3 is TGTGCCAGCACCGGACAGGGTTATAGCAATCAGCCCCAGCATTTT. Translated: CASTGQGYSNQPQHF.

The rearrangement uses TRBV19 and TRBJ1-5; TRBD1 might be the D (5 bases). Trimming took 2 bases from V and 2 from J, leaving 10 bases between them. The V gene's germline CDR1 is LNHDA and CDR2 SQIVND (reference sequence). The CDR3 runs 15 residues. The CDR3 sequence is CASSIQGVGNQPQHF. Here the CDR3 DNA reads TGTGCCAGTAGTATACAGGGTGTCGGCAATCAGCCCCAGCATTTT.

The CDR3 sequence is CASSRGQDSGNTIYF. The CDR3 bases are TGTGCCAGCAGCCGTGGACAGGACTCTGGAAACACCATATATTTT. The chain has TRBV5-4 and TRBJ1-3; TRBD1 agrees at 7 bases. V lost 4 bases and J lost 0; bases outside the gene matches: 4. Germline V CDR1 and CDR2: SGHNT, YYREEE (reference sequence). This CDR3 contains 15 residues.

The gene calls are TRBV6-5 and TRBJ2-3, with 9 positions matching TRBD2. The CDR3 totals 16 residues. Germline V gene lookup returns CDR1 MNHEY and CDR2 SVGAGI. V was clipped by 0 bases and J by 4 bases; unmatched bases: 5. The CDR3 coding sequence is TGTGCCAGCAGTTACTCCCGGGCGGGAGGGCCAGATACGCAGTATTTT. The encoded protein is CASSYSRAGGPDTQYF.

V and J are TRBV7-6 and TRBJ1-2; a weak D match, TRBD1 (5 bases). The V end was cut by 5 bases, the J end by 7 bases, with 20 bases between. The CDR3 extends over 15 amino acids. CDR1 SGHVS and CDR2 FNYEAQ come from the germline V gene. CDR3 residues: CASSGYRDRRGGYTF. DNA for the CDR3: TGTGCCAGCAGCGGCTACCGGGACCGGAGAGGTGGCTACACCTTC.

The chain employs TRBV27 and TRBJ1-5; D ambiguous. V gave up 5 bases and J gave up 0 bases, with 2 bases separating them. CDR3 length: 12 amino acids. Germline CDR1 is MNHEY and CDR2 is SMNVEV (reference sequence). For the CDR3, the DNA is TGTGCCAGCAGTCGTAGCAATCAGCCCCAGCATTTT. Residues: CASSRSNQPQHF.

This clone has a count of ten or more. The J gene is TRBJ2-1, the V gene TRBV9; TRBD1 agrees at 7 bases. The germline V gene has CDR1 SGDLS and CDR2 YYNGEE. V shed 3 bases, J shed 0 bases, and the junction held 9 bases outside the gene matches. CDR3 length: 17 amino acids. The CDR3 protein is CASSATGSSSSYNEQFF. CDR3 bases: TGTGCCAGCAGCGCGACAGGGTCCAGTAGCTCCTACAATGAGCAGTTCTTC.

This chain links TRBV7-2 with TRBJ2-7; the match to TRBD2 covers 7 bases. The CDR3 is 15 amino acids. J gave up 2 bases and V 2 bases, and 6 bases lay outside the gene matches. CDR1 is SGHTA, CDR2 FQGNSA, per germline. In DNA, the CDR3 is TGTGCCAGCAGCTTACGGACTAGTGGGACCTACGAGCAGTACTTC. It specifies CASSLRTSGTYEQYF.

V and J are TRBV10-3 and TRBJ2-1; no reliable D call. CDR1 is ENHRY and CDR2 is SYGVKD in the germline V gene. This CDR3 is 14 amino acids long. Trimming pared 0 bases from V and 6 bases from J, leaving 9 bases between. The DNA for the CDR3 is TGTGCCATCAGTGAGTCCGGCCGATCCAATGAGCAGTTCTTC. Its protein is CAISESGRSNEQFF.

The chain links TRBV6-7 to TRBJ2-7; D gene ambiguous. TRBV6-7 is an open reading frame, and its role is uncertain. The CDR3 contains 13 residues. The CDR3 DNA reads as TGTTCCTGGCCCCATAGGGATCTCTACGAGCAGTACTTC. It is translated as CSWPHRDLYEQYF.

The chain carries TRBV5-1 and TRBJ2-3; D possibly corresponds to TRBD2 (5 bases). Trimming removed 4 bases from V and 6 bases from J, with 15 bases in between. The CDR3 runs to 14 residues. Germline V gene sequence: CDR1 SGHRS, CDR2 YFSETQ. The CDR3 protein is CASSLEASFDTQYF. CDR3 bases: TGCGCCAGCAGCCTGGAGGCTAGCTTTGATACGCAGTATTTT.

The CDR3 protein is CASSPGLHNEQFF. The CDR3 coding sequence is TGTGCCAGCAGCCCGGGACTTCACAATGAGCAGTTCTTC. The genes are TRBV14 and TRBJ2-1; TRBD2 might be the D (6 bases). V shed 4 bases and J shed 5 bases, with 9 bases lying between them. Per germline, CDR1 SGHDN and CDR2 FVKESK. CDR3 length: 13 residues.

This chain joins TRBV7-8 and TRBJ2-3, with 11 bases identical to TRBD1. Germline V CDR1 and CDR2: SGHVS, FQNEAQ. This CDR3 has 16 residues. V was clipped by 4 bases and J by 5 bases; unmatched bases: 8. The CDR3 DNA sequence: TGTGCCAGCAGCTACGGGACAGGGGGTTATCGAGATACGCAGTATTTT. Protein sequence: CASSYGTGGYRDTQYF.

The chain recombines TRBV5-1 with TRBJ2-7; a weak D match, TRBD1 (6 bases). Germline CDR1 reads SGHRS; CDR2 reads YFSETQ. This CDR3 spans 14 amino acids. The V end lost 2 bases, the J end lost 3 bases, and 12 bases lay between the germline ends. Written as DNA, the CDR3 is TGCGCCAGCAGCTTCGGGCAGGGGAGCTACGAGCAGTACTTC. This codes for CASSFGQGSYEQYF.